Listed below are T cell receptor beta chains from one sample, sequenced in a study of Graves' ophthalmopathy and Graves' hyperthyroidism. Using its own MiXCR run on the multiplex PCR reads, TCRdb lists one record per CDR3 protein. The table lists 240,000 or so distinct CDR3 sequences, 45% of them singletons, with less than 60% in the top ten. Specimen: peripheral blood. The receptors stem from an adult man with Graves' ophthalmopathy. Both conserved end residues are part of each CDR3. The order of the fields is V gene, J gene, clone size, D gene, CDR3 DNA, CDR3 protein. The D gene is left open where the match is weak. Size is stated for part of the rows, as once, few or many counts, or as a class when the clone is expanded.

V: TRBV7-2; J: TRBJ1-5; size: NA; D: NA; DNA: TGTGCCAGCTCCCTTAGGCGGGCGCCGGAACAGCCCCAGCATTTT; CDR3: CASSLRRAPEQPQHF
V: TRBV29-1; J: TRBJ1-2; size: many; D: NA; DNA: TGCAGCGTTCGATTCAACTATGGCTACACCTTC; CDR3: CSVRFNYGYTF
V: TRBV19; J: TRBJ2-2; size: few; D: NA; DNA: TGTGCCAGTACCCTCCGAGGCAGCCTAGGGGAGCTGTTTTTT; CDR3: CASTLRGSLGELFF
V: TRBV7-9; J: TRBJ1-5; size: few; D: NA; DNA: TGTGCCAGCAGCTTAGAAGGTCGGGCCCAGCATTTT; CDR3: CASSLEGRAQHF
V: TRBV10-3; J: TRBJ2-1; size: NA; D: TRBD2; DNA: TGTGCCATCGGAGTCCCGGGACTAGCGGGGGCCGATGAGCAGTTCTTC; CDR3: CAIGVPGLAGADEQFF
V: TRBV24-1; J: TRBJ2-3; size: NA; D: TRBD1; DNA: TGTGCCACCAGTGACTTGGACAGGGGCGCAGATACGCAGTATTTT; CDR3: CATSDLDRGADTQYF
V: TRBV29-1; J: TRBJ2-3; size: NA; D: TRBD2; DNA: TGCAGCGTTGAAGCGGGAGGGACAGATACGCAGTATTTT; CDR3: CSVEAGGTDTQYF
V: TRBV7-9; J: TRBJ2-6; size: few; D: NA; DNA: TGTGCCAGCAGGGGCGGGGCAGGGGTCGACGGGGCCAACGTCCTGACTTTC; CDR3: CASRGGAGVDGANVLTF
V: TRBV9; J: TRBJ1-2; size: NA; D: TRBD1; DNA: TGTGCCAGCAGCGGCGGGACAGGTGGCTACACCTTC; CDR3: CASSGGTGGYTF
V: TRBV12-3/TRBV12-4; J: TRBJ1-1; size: NA; D: NA; DNA: TGTGCCAGCAGTTTGAGGGGTGGGGACACTGAAGCTTTCTTT; CDR3: CASSLRGGDTEAFF
V: TRBV6-6; J: TRBJ1-1; size: many; D: NA; DNA: TGTGCCAGCAGTTACTCGTTTACCAGGGATGCTTTCTTT; CDR3: CASSYSFTRDAFF
V: TRBV9; J: TRBJ2-7; size: NA; D: TRBD1; DNA: TGTGCCAGCAGCCCGGGGACAGGGGGCAAGCGCGAGCAGTACTTC; CDR3: CASSPGTGGKREQYF
V: TRBV7-9; J: TRBJ2-7; size: few; D: NA; DNA: TGTGCCAGCAGCTTCCCGGGAGTGTTGAGCGAGCAGTACTTC; CDR3: CASSFPGVLSEQYF
V: TRBV9; J: TRBJ2-7; size: few; D: TRBD2; DNA: TGTGCCAGCAGCGCCACCCTAGCGGTCGGGAACTACGAGCAGTACTTC; CDR3: CASSATLAVGNYEQYF
V: TRBV7-2; J: TRBJ2-7; size: NA; D: NA; DNA: TGTGCCAGCAGCTTAGCTGGAGGGGCCTCCTACGAGCAGTACTTC; CDR3: CASSLAGGASYEQYF
V: TRBV7-7; J: TRBJ1-5; size: many; D: NA; DNA: TGTGCTAGCAGCTTAGCGTCCGGCGGTAGCAATCAGCCCCAGCATTTT; CDR3: CASSLASGGSNQPQHF
V: TRBV5-1; J: TRBJ2-2; size: many; D: NA; DNA: TGCGCCAGCAGCTTCGGGCGGACGGGGAACACCGGGGAGCTGTTTTTT; CDR3: CASSFGRTGNTGELFF
V: TRBV10-3; J: TRBJ1-5; size: once; D: TRBD1; DNA: TGTGCCAGCAGTTACTCGGGCGGGGACAGGGGCGGTCAGCCCCAGCATTTT; CDR3: CASSYSGGDRGGQPQHF
V: TRBV29-1; J: TRBJ2-5; size: few; D: TRBD2; DNA: TGCAGCGTACTTAGACTAGCGGGGACTGGAGAGACCCAGTACTTC; CDR3: CSVLRLAGTGETQYF
V: TRBV7-9; J: TRBJ2-5; size: NA; D: TRBD1; DNA: TGTGCCAGCAGCCAAGACGGACAGGCGGTCGAGACCCAGTACTTC; CDR3: CASSQDGQAVETQYF
V: TRBV7-3; J: TRBJ2-2; size: NA; D: TRBD2; DNA: TGTGCCAGCAGACGTGCCGGGACTAGCGGGATCACCGGGGAGCTGTTTTTT; CDR3: CASRRAGTSGITGELFF
V: TRBV3-1; J: TRBJ1-4; size: few; D: NA; DNA: TGTGCCAGCAGCCAAGGGGGGGAGGAGAATGAAAAACTGTTTTTT; CDR3: CASSQGGEENEKLFF
V: TRBV7-9; J: TRBJ1-2; size: NA; D: TRBD1; DNA: TGCGCCAGCAGCTTGGCGGAACAGGGGGCGCGGGGCTACACCTTC; CDR3: CASSLAEQGARGYTF
V: TRBV4-2; J: TRBJ1-1; size: NA; D: NA; DNA: TGTGCCAGCAGCCAAGTGGCCGGGGAACTGACTGAAGCTTTCTTT; CDR3: CASSQVAGELTEAFF
V: TRBV3-1; J: TRBJ2-5; size: NA; D: TRBD2; DNA: TGTGCCAGCAGCCAAGGCCAGCGGGGGGGCCGAGAGACCCAGTACTTC; CDR3: CASSQGQRGGRETQYF
V: TRBV7-9; J: TRBJ2-7; size: NA; D: TRBD1; DNA: TGTGCCAGCAGCCATATCCGGGACAGGTTCTCCTACGAGCAGTACTTC; CDR3: CASSHIRDRFSYEQYF
V: TRBV7-9; J: TRBJ1-1; size: NA; D: NA; DNA: TGTGCCAGCAGCCAAGCTGGGGTTGAAGCTTTCTTT; CDR3: CASSQAGVEAFF
V: TRBV12-5; J: TRBJ2-2; size: NA; D: NA; DNA: TGTGCTAGTGCCGAAGATACCGGGGAGCTGTTTTTT; CDR3: CASAEDTGELFF
V: TRBV7-9; J: TRBJ1-2; size: NA; D: NA; DNA: TGTGCCAGCAGCTTAGTGGGGGCGGATGGCTACACCTTC; CDR3: CASSLVGADGYTF
V: TRBV9; J: TRBJ2-2; size: NA; D: NA; DNA: TGTGCCAGCAGCGTAGACGTAAACGCGAACACCGGGGAGCTGTTTTTT; CDR3: CASSVDVNANTGELFF
V: TRBV7-9; J: TRBJ2-2; size: few; D: NA; DNA: TGTGCCAGCCCGGTGACCGGGGAGCTGTTTTTT; CDR3: CASPVTGELFF
V: TRBV9; J: TRBJ1-1; size: NA; D: TRBD1; DNA: TGTGCCAGCAGCGTAGCGGACAGGGACACTGAAGCTTTCTTT; CDR3: CASSVADRDTEAFF
V: TRBV19; J: TRBJ1-1; size: NA; D: NA; DNA: TGTGCCAGCAGTTTTCAGTGGGGCGCAAGGACTGAAGCTTTCTTT; CDR3: CASSFQWGARTEAFF
V: TRBV4-2; J: TRBJ1-6; size: NA; D: TRBD1; DNA: TGTGCCAGCACTTCTCAGGGGGCAAATTCACCCCTCCACTTT; CDR3: CASTSQGANSPLHF
V: TRBV2; J: TRBJ1-4; size: NA; D: NA; DNA: TGTGCCAGCAGTGGTTGGAGAGGTAATGAAAAACTGTTTTTT; CDR3: CASSGWRGNEKLFF
V: TRBV7-9; J: TRBJ2-5; size: NA; D: NA; DNA: TGTGCCAGCAGCCCAGGGACTCCGGGGGAGACCCAGTACTTC; CDR3: CASSPGTPGETQYF
V: TRBV5-8; J: TRBJ2-7; size: few; D: TRBD1; DNA: TGTGCCAGCAGCTTAATTGCGGGACAGGGCCCTCGCGAGCAGTACTTC; CDR3: CASSLIAGQGPREQYF